This TCR beta chain appears in the sequencing data of a study of siplizumab effects on memory and regulatory T cells (dated by TCRdb to about 2019). Some background on the complete study: The effect of the anti-CD2 antibody siplizumab on alloreactive T-cell subsets was examined in allogeneic mixed lymphocyte reactions constructed from human PBMCs. General study outcomes and caveats: Roughly 75-95% of proliferating CD4+ or CD8+ clones could not be assigned a naive or memory phenotype. Sequences below about 10^-5 frequency were poorly captured, so only a minor fraction of alloreactive clones could be mapped to unstimulated subsets. Whether proliferating Tregs from siplizumab cultures were suppressive was not functionally confirmed. The cumulative frequency of alloreactive sequences traceable to unstimulated CD4+ memory T cells was significantly reduced by siplizumab. Among mappable alloreactive CD4+ clones, an average Treg-derived fraction of about 69% was observed with siplizumab, compared with approximately 30% in control reactions. Unstimulated naive T cells appeared to be more diverse than memory T cells, and naive cells seemed to make a substantial contribution to the alloresponse.

V and J are trimmed by 4 bases and 6 bases, and the gene matches miss 9 bases of the junction. The germline V gene provides CDR1 SNHLY and CDR2 FYNNEI. There are 14 amino acids in the CDR3, from cysteine to phenylalanine inclusive. The sequence is cut down to CDR3 DNA, 42 bases in frame from base 1. Sorted unstimulated T cells and proliferating T cells recovered from mixed lymphocyte reactions were subjected to TCRbeta CDR3 sequencing. Fresh whole blood from 9 to 10 HLA-typed healthy donors served as the source for isolating PBMCs. Library method: the immunoSEQ multiplex PCR assay. Around 100,000 TCR templates per sample were assayed by the deep sequencing platform. Genomic DNA extracted from sorted T cells was used for TCRbeta CDR3 sequencing. As for the authors' bioinformatics: The R programming language was used for the clonal analysis of the TCRbeta CDR3 data. Alloreactive CD4+ and CD8+ clones were defined by comparing unstimulated samples with post-reaction CFSE-low samples. By matching sequences to the repertoires of sorted unstimulated Treg and non-Treg cells, each alloreactive CD4+ clone was assigned a regulatory or non-regulatory origin. Entries here come from immuneACCESS through TCRdb and include only in-frame sequences with V and J called. Some clones fail to appear in such tables; in the studies checked, an unresolved V gene covers under half of the shortfall, and the cause of the remainder is unknown. That table gives V, J and clone size, and the DNA gave D and trimming. The sample profile shows 55,000 to 70,000 clones; more than 80% of them were found once. Jointly, the top ten make up less than 40% of the sample.

Details on this clone: Its antigen target is currently unknown. The sample holds no much larger clone one base away, and base qualities are not on file.

Recombination linked TRBV2 to TRBJ2-7; TRBD2 matches 7 bases in the middle. This receptor was taken from a human donor in good health. The sample taken for sequencing was CD8+ T cells sorted from blood. The CDR3 protein: CASSVGPTSSEQYF. The DNA is TGTGCCAGCAGTGTAGGCCCGACTAGCTCCGAGCAGTACTTC.